The 32 T cell receptor beta chains below all came from one sample that was sequenced in a study of PD-1 blockade in classical Hodgkin lymphoma. Time point specified: cycle 4 day 1 (C4D1), after less than seven weeks of nivolumab. Patients all relapsed after autologous stem cell transplantation, and there was variation in brentuximab vedotin exposure. Profiling relied on immunoSEQ multiplex PCR, and the TCRdb table lists in-frame clones only, not all of them. The table has roughly 60,000 clones, 91% seen once; the top ten hold approximately 10%. Sequenced material: peripheral blood mononuclear cells (PBMCs), taken before the fourth cycle of nivolumab. These receptors originate from a human donor with classical Hodgkin lymphoma.

The gene calls are TRBV15 and TRBJ2-5; the D is unclear. Between the trimmed V and J ends, which lost 0 bases and 1 base, there was a span of 9 bases. The CDR3 runs to 15 residues. CDR1 and CDR2 from the germline V gene are LNHNV and YYDKDF (reference sequence). CDR3 coding DNA: TGTGCCACCAGCAGAGATCTTGGGGTCCAAGAGACCCAGTACTTC. This translates into CATSRDLGVQETQYF.

The rearrangement uses TRBV7-9 and TRBJ2-1, with D unclear. The CDR3 sequence is 13 residues long. Trimming removed 3 bases from V and 8 bases from J, with 11 bases in between. CDR1 is SEHNR, CDR2 FQNEAQ, per germline (reference sequence). The CDR3 DNA sequence: TGTGCCAGCAGCTTGCCAGGCTTCCATGAGCAGTTCTTC. Its translation: CASSLPGFHEQFF.

Note on this clone: Sequence at one end of the junction differs from germline and may be a read error. This sequence joins TRBV18 and TRBJ1-5; 10 positions match TRBD1. The CDR3 is made up of 16 amino acids. The germline CDR1 and CDR2 sequences are KGHSH and LQKENI. CDR3 bases: TGTGCCAGCTCCCCTATGGGACAGGGGAGCAGTCAGCCCCAGCATTTT. Residues: CASSPMGQGSSQPQHF. The full variable domain, its missing parts supplied by reference TRBV18 and TRBJ1-5, is NAGVMQNPRHLVRRRGQEARLRCSPMKGHSHVYWYRQLPEEGLKFMVYLQKENIIDESGMPKERFSAEFPKEGPSILRIQQVVRGDSAAYFCASSPMGQGSSQPQHFGDGTRLSIL.

The chain links TRBV30 to TRBJ1-5, with a tentative D call TRBD1 (6 bases). The CDR3 is 13 amino acids. Trimming stripped 1 base from V and 4 bases from J, with 8 bases between. The germline gives CDR1 GTSNPN, CDR2 SVGIG (reference sequence). The CDR3 region is CAWSGGQNQPQHF. The DNA for the CDR3 is TGTGCCTGGAGTGGGGGGCAAAATCAGCCCCAGCATTTT.

The chain recombines TRBV4-1 with TRBJ2-4; D may be TRBD2 (6 bases). The V gene's germline CDR1 is MGHRA and CDR2 YSYEKL. The CDR3 length is 18 residues. Trimming took 5 bases from V and 2 from J, leaving 22 bases between them. CDR3 protein: CASSKGKATGVTKNIQYF. For the CDR3, the DNA is TGCGCCAGCAGCAAGGGGAAGGCAACGGGGGTTACCAAAAACATTCAGTACTTC.

The rearrangement links TRBV5-6 to TRBJ1-6, with D unclear. Trimming cost V 0 bases and J 8 bases, with 9 bases left between them. In germline, CDR1 is SGHDT, CDR2 YYEEEE. This CDR3 region has 14 residues. CDR3 sequence: CASSLGWKDSPLHF. In DNA, the CDR3 is TGTGCCAGCAGCTTGGGTTGGAAAGATTCACCCCTCCACTTT.

The J gene is TRBJ2-1, the V gene TRBV5-1, with D possibly being TRBD2 (6 bases). In germline, CDR1 is SGHRS, CDR2 YFSETQ. CDR3 size: 16 residues. V was shortened by 2 bases and J by 0 bases, with 12 bases between the two germline ends. CDR3 in DNA: TGCGCCAGCAGCTTCGGGGACTCAAGCTCCTACAATGAGCAGTTCTTC. Translating it yields CASSFGDSSSYNEQFF.

The V call is TRBV15, the J call TRBJ2-2; unclear D gene. The CDR3 has 18 residues. V was pared by 0 bases and J by 0 bases, with 14 bases between. CDR1 and CDR2 (germline): LNHNV, YYDKDF (reference sequence). CDR3 nucleotide sequence: TGTGCCACCAGCAGAGATTCGGCTAGTGCGCCGAACACCGGGGAGCTGTTTTTT. Translation: CATSRDSASAPNTGELFF.

This rearrangement joins TRBV6-5 to TRBJ2-5; 7 bases map to TRBD2. V trimming: 7 bases; J trimming: 8 bases; junction bases outside the gene matches: 10. The CDR3 has 13 amino acids. The germline V gene has CDR1 MNHEY and CDR2 SVGAGI. In DNA, the CDR3 is TGTGCCAGCATAGTACGCGGGGGAGGAACCCAGTACTTC. This gives the protein CASIVRGGGTQYF.

The CDR3 reads CASSVQGWGTEAFF. CDR3 sequence (DNA): TGTGCCAGCAGCGTTCAGGGATGGGGCACTGAAGCTTTCTTT. V usage is TRBV5-5 and J usage is TRBJ1-1, with a tentative D call TRBD1 (5 bases). There are 14 residues in the CDR3. The V end lost 4 bases, the J end lost 4 bases, and 14 bases lay between the germline ends. Germline V gene sequence: CDR1 SGHKS, CDR2 YYEKEE (reference sequence).

V gene TRBV10-1 combines with J gene TRBJ2-7; 9 bases align to TRBD1. Germline trimming cut 2 bases from V and 2 bases from J; bases unmatched to any gene: 10. This CDR3 has 17 residues. The germline CDR1 and CDR2 sequences are WNHNN and SYGVQD (reference sequence). The CDR3 sequence: CASSEAPGTGRAYEQYF. The CDR3 DNA reads as TGCGCCAGCAGTGAGGCACCCGGGACAGGGAGAGCCTACGAGCAGTACTTC.

The chain is built from TRBV5-1 and TRBJ2-3; 10 positions agree with TRBD2. With V trimmed by 0 bases and J by 6 bases, 4 bases remained unmatched. The CDR3 runs 15 residues. Germline V gene sequence: CDR1 SGHRS, CDR2 YFSETQ. CDR3 sequence (DNA): TGCGCCAGCAGCTTGGAACAGCGGGGGGGCGATACGCAGTATTTT. It yields the protein CASSLEQRGGDTQYF.

V and J are TRBV4-1 and TRBJ1-4; a weak D match, TRBD1 (6 bases). CDR3 size: 16 residues. CDR1 is MGHRA, CDR2 YSYEKL, per germline. Trimming shortened V by 4 bases and J by 5 bases, and 17 bases separated the two germline ends. The CDR3 DNA reads TGCGCCAGCAGCCGTCCGGGGGGCAGAAGGAATGAAAAACTGTTTTTT. It translates to CASSRPGGRRNEKLFF.

This clone was detected once. The chain couples TRBV2 to TRBJ1-1; the D gene is possibly TRBD1 (5 bases). V lost 6 bases to trimming and J lost 3 bases, with 23 bases between them. CDR1 and CDR2 from the germline V gene are SNHLY and FYNNEI. The CDR3 consists of 17 residues. The DNA of the CDR3 is TGTGCCAGCAGCGCCCAAACCCTCCGGGACGTTGACACTGAAGCTTTCTTT. As protein: CASSAQTLRDVDTEAFF.

The rearrangement joins TRBV4-1 to TRBJ2-2; D not certain. CDR1 is MGHRA, CDR2 YSYEKL, per germline. There are 13 residues in the CDR3. Trimming took off 1 base at V and 5 bases at J, with 5 bases between the two ends. This CDR3 reads CASSQVGTGELFF. The DNA of the CDR3 is TGCGCCAGCAGCCAAGTAGGGACCGGGGAGCTGTTTTTT.

The chain employs TRBV6-5 and TRBJ1-5, with 7 bases identical to TRBD1. The trim removed 6 bases at V and 6 bases at J, leaving 8 bases unmatched. The CDR3 is 14 amino acids. CDR1 and CDR2 from the germline V gene are MNHEY and SVGAGI. CDR3 amino acids: CASSQVQGSQPQHF. In DNA, the CDR3 is TGTGCCAGCAGCCAAGTACAGGGGTCTCAGCCCCAGCATTTT.

This sequence joins TRBV13 and TRBJ2-3, with D tentatively TRBD2 (7 bases). CDR1 is PRHDT, CDR2 FYEKMQ, per germline (reference sequence). There are 20 residues in the CDR3. V was shortened by 1 base and J by 2 bases, with 25 bases between the two germline ends. This CDR3 reads CASSLAQGWGGLSHTDTQYF. The CDR3 region has the DNA TGTGCCAGCAGCTTAGCCCAGGGGTGGGGAGGGCTAAGTCACACAGATACGCAGTATTTT.

For this clone: This same CDR3 is encoded by further DNA sequences in the sample. This chain joins TRBV7-6 and TRBJ2-5; D call uncertain. V was clipped by 0 bases and J by 5 bases, with 4 bases between them. This CDR3 has 12 amino acids. Germline lookup yields CDR1 SGHVS and CDR2 FNYEAQ. The CDR3 reads CASSLAGETQYF. The CDR3 DNA sequence: TGTGCCAGCAGCTTAGCGGGCGAGACCCAGTACTTC.

This chain links TRBV5-4 with TRBJ1-3, with D maybe TRBD1 (5 bases). The ends were cut back, 5 bases at V and 0 bases at J, with 12 bases in the middle. Germline CDR1 and CDR2: SGHNT and YYREEE (reference sequence). The CDR3 is made up of 15 amino acids. The CDR3 DNA sequence: TGTGCCAGCAGTTCGGGGCGGGACTCTGGAAACACCATATATTTT. Translating it yields CASSSGRDSGNTIYF.

The chain uses TRBV29-1 and TRBJ1-1; no clear D gene. V was pared by 7 bases and J by 0 bases, with 21 bases between. The germline V gene has CDR1 SQVTM and CDR2 ANQGSEA. This CDR3 region has 16 residues. This CDR3 is CSAPRRGLNMNTEAFF. Here the CDR3 DNA reads TGCAGCGCTCCGCGGAGAGGACTGAACATGAACACTGAAGCTTTCTTT.

The CDR3 loop reads CASSIVGSGTYNEQFF. For the CDR3, the DNA is TGTGCCAGTAGTATAGTTGGTAGCGGGACCTACAATGAGCAGTTCTTC. This chain joins TRBV19 and TRBJ2-1, with 8 bases fitting TRBD2. The CDR3 sequence is 16 residues long. The V and J ends lost 1 base and 2 bases, in that order; junction bases with no gene match: 4. CDR1 is LNHDA, CDR2 SQIVND, per germline (reference sequence).

V and J are TRBV5-1 and TRBJ2-1; 9 bases fit TRBD2. Trimming removed 2 bases from V and 15 bases from J; junction bases left unmatched: 18. CDR1 is SGHRS and CDR2 is YFSETQ in the germline V gene. The CDR3 loop spans 16 amino acids. The CDR3 spells CASSFTGTSRVMSSFF. For the CDR3, the DNA is TGCGCCAGCAGCTTTACCGGGACTAGCAGGGTAATGAGTTCGTTCTTC.

The gene calls are TRBV19 and TRBJ1-1; 8 nucleotides match TRBD1. The length of the CDR3 is 17 residues. J gave up 0 bases and V 5 bases, and 11 bases lay outside the gene matches. CDR1 and CDR2 (germline): LNHDA, SQIVND (reference sequence). In nucleotides, the CDR3 is TGTGCCAGTAGTTTGCGGACAGGGCGGGTCGTGAACACTGAAGCTTTCTTT. It codes for CASSLRTGRVVNTEAFF.

This chain links TRBV29-1 with TRBJ1-2; possible D gene TRBD1, 5 bases. V lost 0 bases and J lost 8, with 16 bases in between. CDR3 length: 14 amino acids. Germline assignment: CDR1 SQVTM and CDR2 ANQGSEA. The CDR3 DNA reads as TGCAGCGTTGAAGATCGGGGCCGGTTTCTGGGCTACACCTTC. Its protein is CSVEDRGRFLGYTF.

This clone was counted once. The gene calls are TRBV7-2 and TRBJ2-1, with 14 bases that match TRBD2. The CDR3 sequence is 18 residues long. With V trimmed by 5 bases and J by 0 bases, 6 bases remained unmatched. Germline V lookup: CDR1 SGHTA, CDR2 FQGNSA. This CDR3 reads CASSQTSGGASSYNEQFF. CDR3 in DNA: TGTGCCAGCAGCCAGACTAGCGGGGGGGCATCCTCCTACAATGAGCAGTTCTTC.

The rearrangement links TRBV9 to TRBJ2-7, with 8 bases identical to TRBD1. Germline assignment: CDR1 SGDLS and CDR2 YYNGEE. Trimming removed 3 bases from V and 2 bases from J; junction bases left unmatched: 4. CDR3 size: 14 residues. CDR3 DNA: TGTGCCAGCAGCGACCGGGACAGGACCTACGAGCAGTACTTC. Protein product: CASSDRDRTYEQYF.

The rearrangement uses TRBV5-8 and TRBJ2-3; D ambiguous. Trimming removed 4 bases from V and 0 bases from J, with 12 bases in between. Germline V gene data show CDR1 as SGHTS and CDR2 as YDEGEE. The CDR3 contains 15 residues. This chain's CDR3 is CASSHPRNSTDTQYF. CDR3 in DNA: TGTGCCAGCAGCCACCCCAGGAATAGCACAGATACGCAGTATTTT.

The V call is TRBV11-2, the J call TRBJ2-7; D remains ambiguous. The V gene's germline CDR1 is SGHAT and CDR2 FQNNGV. The CDR3 is 14 amino acids. V was pared by 4 bases and J by 0 bases, with 10 bases between. The CDR3 reads CASSSVGYSYEQYF. CDR3 in DNA: TGTGCCAGCAGCTCTGTAGGGTACTCCTACGAGCAGTACTTC.

This chain connects TRBV7-2 to TRBJ2-7; 8 nucleotides align to TRBD2. V lost 3 bases to trimming and J lost 6 bases; unmatched junction nucleotides: 7. The length of the CDR3 is 14 residues. CDR1 and CDR2 from the germline V gene are SGHTA and FQGNSA. The CDR3 DNA reads TGTGCCAGCAGCTTCGCAGCGGGGGTTTTCGAGCAGTACTTC. Amino acids: CASSFAAGVFEQYF.

The V and J genes are TRBV5-8 and TRBJ1-6; D is unresolved. The germline V and J ends were trimmed by 0 bases and 7 bases, with 11 bases remaining between them. This CDR3 region has 15 residues. CDR1 and CDR2 from the germline V gene are SGHTS and YDEGEE. CDR3 bases: TGTGCCAGCAGCTTGGTGGGCCAAGGAAATTCACCCCTCCACTTT. Its translation is CASSLVGQGNSPLHF. Looking up the rest from reference TRBV5-8 and TRBJ1-6 gives the full variable domain: EAGVTQSPTHLIKTRGQQATLRCSPISGHTSVYWYQQALGLGLQFLLWYDEGEERNRGNFPPRFSGRQFPNYSSELNVNALELEDSALYLCASSLVGQGNSPLHFGNGTRLTVT.

This clone was observed once. The V and J genes are TRBV19 and TRBJ1-5, with D unclear. This CDR3 contains 13 residues. V dropped 1 base and J dropped 4 bases, with 5 bases sitting between them. The germline gives CDR1 LNHDA, CDR2 SQIVND (reference sequence). CDR3 sequence (DNA): TGTGCCAGTAGTATAGGGGTGAATCAGCCCCAGCATTTT. This gives the protein CASSIGVNQPQHF.

The chain joins TRBV28 to TRBJ1-2, with D possibly matching TRBD1 (6 bases). Per the germline V gene, CDR1 is MDHEN and CDR2 is SYDVKM. V shed 2 bases and J shed 4 bases, with 14 bases lying between them. CDR3 size: 15 residues. CDR3 loop: CASSLPQGRSYGYTF. Written as DNA, the CDR3 is TGTGCCAGCAGTTTACCCCAGGGGCGATCCTATGGCTACACCTTC.